The sequence of this T cell receptor (beta chain) was determined in a study of T cell repertoires in cytomegalovirus infection (dated 2019 in TCRdb). About the full investigation: Donor HLA type was relevant to the analysis, as public TCR beta signatures indicated carriage of CMV infection together with the matching HLA type. The full study reports these points: In both this cohort and an independent approximately 400-donor cohort, the cumulative frequency of public TCR beta family members distinguished carriers of CMV infection plus the relevant HLA type. The ex vivo response was dominated by HLA-C-restricted CMV-specific TCR beta clonotypes, which also provided the single most frequent clonotype in two of eight donors.

Sequencing relied on an Illumina HiSeq 1500. In TCRdb, the public reads were trimmed at Q25 with fastp and aligned with MiXCR, with productive beta chains retained. CDR3 protein sequences are deduplicated, and each keeps its most common genes and DNA. The sample contains 560,000 or so distinct CDR3 sequences, 15% to 20% of them found a single time. The ten largest clones take up 20% to 30% of the sample. CDR1 and CDR2 (DFQATT, SNEGSKA) derive from the germline V gene (reference sequence). Including cysteine and phenylalanine, the CDR3 has 15 amino acids. Just the 45-base CDR3 DNA is kept, in frame starting at base 1. Unmatched junction bases come to 7, with V trimmed by 0 bases and J by 3 bases. With regard to this clonotype: Its antigen remains unidentified. The record has no base qualities; no much larger clone is one base away.

Sequencing was carried out using CD8+ T cells from PBMCs. The receptor was isolated from a human donor in good health (CMV status not recorded). Some clones in this sample may be carry-over from other donors' samples. The chain joins TRBV20-1 to TRBJ1-2, with TRBD1 matching 7 junction bases. The CDR3 amino acid sequence is: CSARDPQGVHYGYTF. The base sequence is TGCAGTGCTAGAGATCCCCAGGGGGTTCACTATGGCTACACCTTC.